This TCR beta chain was captured by sequencing in a study of cytomegalovirus exposure and HLA in healthy donors. Clones were read by immunoSEQ multiplex PCR, and TCRdb kept only the in-frame ones, dropping some. The table has 57,000 or so clones, 90% to 95% seen once; the top ten hold approximately 2.1%. The table lists this clone with a count of one. Its antigen is undetermined. The germline gives CDR1 SGHDT, CDR2 YYEEEE. The CDR3 is 14 amino acids. The junction had 3 bases not matched to a gene; V was cut back by 2 bases and J by 3 bases. General observations from the study: Cytomegalovirus status was reportedly diagnosed by the classifier with high sensitivity and specificity. Among the CMV-associated chains, three were confirmed in vitro as specific for CMV antigens.

Material: PBMCs. This clonotype was obtained from a man younger than 35 in good health and CMV-seronegative. The chain uses TRBV5-6 and TRBJ1-1; TRBD1 matches at 8 bases. CDR3: CASSFGQGDTEAFF. The DNA of the CDR3 is TGTGCCAGCAGCTTCGGACAGGGAGACACTGAAGCTTTCTTT.